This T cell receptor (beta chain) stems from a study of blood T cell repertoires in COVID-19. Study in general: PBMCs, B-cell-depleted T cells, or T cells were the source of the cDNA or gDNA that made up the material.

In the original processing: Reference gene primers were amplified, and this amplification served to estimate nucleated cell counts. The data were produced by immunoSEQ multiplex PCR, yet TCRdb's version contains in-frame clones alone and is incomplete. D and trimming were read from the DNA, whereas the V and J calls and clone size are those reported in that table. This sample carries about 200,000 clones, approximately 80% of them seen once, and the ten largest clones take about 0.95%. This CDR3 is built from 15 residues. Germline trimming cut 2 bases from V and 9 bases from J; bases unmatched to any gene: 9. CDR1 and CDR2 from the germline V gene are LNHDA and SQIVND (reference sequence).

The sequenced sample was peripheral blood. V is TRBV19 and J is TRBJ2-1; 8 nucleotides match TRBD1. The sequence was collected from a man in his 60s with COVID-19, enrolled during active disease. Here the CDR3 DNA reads TGTGCCAGTAGTATACAGGGGGCGCAGGCTCCTGAGCAGTTCTTC. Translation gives CASSIQGAQAPEQFF.